This TCR beta chain was recorded in a study of blood T cell repertoires in COVID-19. Study as a whole: Donors in the United States, Italy and Spain gave samples during acute or convalescent COVID-19. PBMCs, B-cell-depleted T cells, or T cells provided the cDNA or gDNA that made up the material.

The sample holds a few counts of this clone. Source study methods: Researchers report that nucleated cell counts were estimated from reference gene primer amplification. The assay was immunoSEQ multiplex PCR, and TCRdb's table has in-frame clones only and misses some. That table is the source of V, J and clone size, and D and trimming were worked out from the DNA. The data contain fewer than 75,000 clones, about 82% of them singletons. Germline lookup yields CDR1 SGHNT and CDR2 YYREEE (reference sequence). The V end was cut by 2 bases, the J end by 4 bases, with 16 bases between. This CDR3 spans 15 amino acids.

The clonotype was recovered from a man in his forties or fifties with active COVID-19. The sequenced sample consisted of peripheral blood. The gene calls are TRBV5-4 and TRBJ2-7; a possible D gene is TRBD1 (6 bases). Written as DNA, the CDR3 is TGTGCCAGCAGCTTTAAAGAGGGGGTCGGATACGAGCAGTACTTC. Amino acid sequence: CASSFKEGVGYEQYF.